These 31 T cell receptor beta chains share one sample of origin, sequenced in a study of cytomegalovirus exposure and HLA in healthy donors. Primers included in the PCR were 60 Vbeta and 13 Jbeta primers. Here immunoSEQ multiplex PCR was the method, and the copy in TCRdb shows in-frame clones only, minus some. The sample has 65,000 to 95,000 clones; around 73% are singletons. Sequencing was carried out using PBMCs. The receptor set was obtained from a man aged 45-65 years in good health and CMV-seronegative.

J is TRBJ1-3 and V is TRBV6-4; a weak D match, TRBD1 (6 bases). V lost 4 bases and J 0 bases, leaving 13 bases between the germline ends. Germline V gene data show CDR1 as MRHNA and CDR2 as SNTAGT. The CDR3 length is 16 residues. The CDR3 loop reads CASSVGARSSGNTIYF. The DNA of the CDR3 is TGTGCCAGCAGTGTGGGGGCGAGGAGCTCTGGAAACACCATATATTTT.

This clone has just a few counts. The V gene is TRBV4-1, the J gene TRBJ1-4; 8 nucleotides match TRBD1. V dropped 3 bases and J dropped 7; count of bases not matched to a gene: 4. Germline values: CDR1 MGHRA, CDR2 YSYEKL. The CDR3 length is 14 residues. The CDR3 loop is CASSHGQGSEKLFF. DNA for the CDR3: TGCGCCAGCAGCCACGGACAGGGAAGTGAAAAACTGTTTTTT.

The chain links TRBV4-1 to TRBJ1-6, with a tentative D call TRBD1 (5 bases). This CDR3 comprises 17 residues. Trimming removed 0 bases at V and 4 bases at J, with 13 bases between. The germline V gene has CDR1 MGHRA and CDR2 YSYEKL. The CDR3 reads CASSQDNRSWYNSPLHF. DNA of the CDR3: TGCGCCAGCAGCCAAGATAACAGGTCTTGGTATAATTCACCCCTCCACTTT.

In its sample, this clone was seen a few times. V is TRBV4-1 and J is TRBJ2-2; 9 bases are a match to TRBD2. Germline CDR1 and CDR2: MGHRA and YSYEKL. The length of the CDR3 is 16 residues. V was clipped by 0 bases and J by 6 bases; unmatched bases: 5. The CDR3 DNA sequence: TGCGCCAGCAGCCAAGATTGGGGACTAGCACCCGGGGAGCTGTTTTTT. Encoded protein: CASSQDWGLAPGELFF.

The chain employs TRBV9 and TRBJ1-4; TRBD1 agrees at 9 bases. With 3 bases clipped from V and 7 bases from J, the junction kept 7 bases outside the gene matches. Germline CDR1 reads SGDLS; CDR2 reads YYNGEE. The CDR3 covers 15 residues. CDR3 nucleotides: TGTGCCAGCAGCGCCAGGGACAGGGCGGGTGAAAAACTGTTTTTT. Translation: CASSARDRAGEKLFF.

The chain combines TRBV23-1 with TRBJ2-1, with D perhaps matching TRBD1 (5 bases). TRBV23-1 is an ORF for which the function is uncertain. CDR3 length equals 11 residues. V was shortened by 4 bases and J by 13 bases, with 11 bases between the two germline ends. The CDR3 region is CASSLDSCQFF. The CDR3 DNA reads TGCGCCAGCAGTCTAGACAGTTGTCAGTTCTTC.

The chain couples TRBV4-2 to TRBJ1-1; 10 bases match TRBD1. This CDR3 is built from 14 residues. The germline V gene has CDR1 LGHNA and CDR2 YNFKEQ. Unmatched junction bases numbered 6, after V lost 5 bases and J lost 6 bases. CDR3 sequence: CASSGDRGVSEAFF. For the CDR3, the DNA is TGTGCCAGCAGCGGGGACAGGGGTGTTTCTGAAGCTTTCTTT.

The chain carries TRBV14 and TRBJ2-1, with D possibly TRBD1 on 6 matching bases. This CDR3 has 13 amino acids. V lost 3 bases and J lost 5, with 8 bases in between. Germline V CDR1 and CDR2: SGHDN, FVKESK. DNA of the CDR3: TGTGCCAGCAGCCACCGGGACAACAATGAGCAGTTCTTC. It specifies CASSHRDNNEQFF.

The chain has TRBV2 and TRBJ1-5; the D gene is possibly TRBD1 (5 bases). Germline V gene sequence: CDR1 SNHLY, CDR2 FYNNEI. Trimming took off 4 bases at V and 5 bases at J, with 9 bases between the two ends. The CDR3 spans 13 residues. The chain's CDR3 is CASSGIGDQPQHF. CDR3 bases: TGTGCCAGCAGTGGTATAGGGGATCAGCCCCAGCATTTT.

This chain links TRBV5-1 with TRBJ1-1, with a tentative D call TRBD1 (5 bases). The CDR3 is made up of 13 amino acids. The V end lost 0 bases, the J end lost 6 bases, and 9 bases lay between the germline ends. Germline V gene lookup returns CDR1 SGHRS and CDR2 YFSETQ. The CDR3 DNA reads TGCGCCAGCAGCTTGGACCCGGGGGCTGAAGCTTTCTTT. Translating it yields CASSLDPGAEAFF. Full variable domain (missing parts from reference TRBV5-1 and TRBJ1-1): KAGVTQTPRYLIKTRGQQVTLSCSPISGHRSVSWYQQTPGQGLQFLFEYFSETQRNKGNFPGRFSGRQFSNSRSEMNVSTLELGDSALYLCASSLDPGAEAFFGQGTRLTVV.

The CDR3, as DNA: TGCAGCGTCCCGAGGGACACCACCTACAATGAGCAGTTCTTC. It encodes CSVPRDTTYNEQFF. The chain recombines TRBV29-1 with TRBJ2-1, with a tentative D call TRBD1 (6 bases). The CDR3 has 14 residues. Germline V gives CDR1 SQVTM, CDR2 ANQGSEA. V dropped 6 bases and J dropped 2 bases, with 14 bases sitting between them.

This clone was recorded only once. This CDR3 is also generated by other DNA sequences in the sample. This chain connects TRBV7-2 to TRBJ1-1, with 8 bases aligning to TRBD1. CDR1 and CDR2 from the germline V gene are SGHTA and FQGNSA. Trimming cost V 5 bases and J 4 bases; bases outside gene matches: 6. The CDR3 sequence is 14 residues long. The CDR3 DNA reads TGTGCCAGCAGCCTAACAGGGGGACGCACTGAAGCTTTCTTT. Its translation: CASSLTGGRTEAFF.

The rearrangement links TRBV7-9 to TRBJ2-3, with 7 bases lining up with TRBD2. V dropped 3 bases and J dropped 1; count of bases not matched to a gene: 10. Germline values: CDR1 SEHNR, CDR2 FQNEAQ (reference sequence). CDR3 length: 17 residues. CDR3 DNA: TGTGCCAGCAGCTTCGCGGGGGTCAACCCCGGCACAGATACGCAGTATTTT. Translation: CASSFAGVNPGTDTQYF. The whole variable domain, remainder taken from reference TRBV7-9 and TRBJ2-3, is DTGVSQNPRHKITKRGQNVTFRCDPISEHNRLYWYRQTLGQGPEFLTYFQNEAQLEKSRLLSDRFSAERPKGSFSTLEIQRTEQGDSAMYLCASSFAGVNPGTDTQYFGPGTRLTVL.

The chain has TRBV19 and TRBJ2-5; D is perhaps TRBD2 (5 bases). Germline lookup yields CDR1 LNHDA and CDR2 SQIVND (reference sequence). The V end was cut by 4 bases, the J end by 7 bases, with 16 bases between. The CDR3 contains 14 residues. The CDR3 DNA follows: TGTGCCAGTAGTACTCAAACCCGGGAAGCGACCCAGTACTTC. Residues: CASSTQTREATQYF.

The rearrangement joins TRBV5-4 to TRBJ2-6; maybe TRBD2 (6 bases). CDR1 and CDR2 from the germline V gene are SGHNT and YYREEE (reference sequence). V was clipped by 1 base and J by 0 bases, with 8 bases between them. The CDR3 consists of 16 residues. The CDR3 DNA reads TGTGCCAGCAGCTTGCACGGGAGCTCTGGGGCCAACGTCCTGACTTTC. As protein: CASSLHGSSGANVLTF.

The chain carries TRBV29-1 and TRBJ2-1, with 8 bases lining up with TRBD1. Germline CDR1 reads SQVTM; CDR2 reads ANQGSEA. There are 13 residues in the CDR3. Trimming removed 4 bases from V and 7 bases from J; junction bases left unmatched: 6. In DNA form, the CDR3 reads TGCAGCGTTGTTGACAGGGGCTATAATGAGCAGTTCTTC. It yields the protein CSVVDRGYNEQFF.

This chain joins TRBV7-2 and TRBJ2-5; 7 bases line up with TRBD1. Germline CDR1 reads SGHTA; CDR2 reads FQGNSA. CDR3 size: 15 residues. With 2 bases clipped from V and 2 bases from J, the junction kept 5 bases outside the gene matches. CDR3 loop: CASSLRGLGQETQYF. CDR3 DNA: TGTGCCAGCAGCTTAAGGGGGCTCGGGCAAGAGACCCAGTACTTC.

The sample holds a few counts of this clone. The chain couples TRBV5-1 to TRBJ1-1; D may be TRBD1 (5 bases). Germline V gene sequence: CDR1 SGHRS, CDR2 YFSETQ. The germline V and J ends were trimmed by 2 bases and 1 base, with 12 bases remaining between them. The CDR3 loop spans 15 amino acids. The CDR3 protein is CASSFFPGGNTEAFF. The CDR3 DNA is TGCGCCAGCAGCTTCTTCCCCGGGGGGAACACTGAAGCTTTCTTT.

By proportion, this clone is medium-sized (0.01 to 0.1%). This sequence joins TRBV6-6 and TRBJ2-7; D perhaps matches TRBD2 (6 bases). CDR1 and CDR2 (germline): MNHNY, SVGAGI (reference sequence). The CDR3 sequence is 12 residues long. V lost 4 bases, J lost 4 bases, and 8 bases lay in between. CDR3 protein: CASSSRGYEQYF. CDR3 DNA sequence: TGTGCCAGCAGTTCTCGGGGGTACGAGCAGTACTTC.

This clone has a single count. This chain joins TRBV7-9 and TRBJ2-5; 7 positions match TRBD2. CDR3 length: 19 amino acids. J was trimmed by 1 base and V by 0 bases; bases with no gene match: 14. Germline loops: CDR1 SEHNR, CDR2 FQNEAQ (reference sequence). Here the CDR3 reads CASSLARQPMGLIQETQYF. As DNA, the CDR3 is TGTGCCAGCAGCTTAGCCCGACAGCCGATGGGACTAATCCAAGAGACCCAGTACTTC.

V gene TRBV6-6 combines with J gene TRBJ2-5, with 7 bases that match TRBD1. TRBJ2-7 explains the end of the DNA better; the J call may be wrong. CDR1 is MNHNY and CDR2 is SVGAGI in the germline V gene (reference sequence). This CDR3 has 13 amino acids. CDR3 DNA sequence: TGTGCCAGCAGTTTCTGGACAGGCTACGAGCAGTACTTC. Translation: CASSFWTGYEQYF.

The genes are TRBV18 and TRBJ2-7; 7 nucleotides match TRBD1. The CDR3 extends over 13 amino acids. The germline V gene encodes CDR1 KGHSH and CDR2 LQKENI. Trimming at V came to 3 bases and at J to 3 bases, leaving 2 bases not matched to a gene. In nucleotides, the CDR3 is TGTGCCAGCTCACCGGGACAGCACTACGAGCAGTACTTC. Amino acid sequence: CASSPGQHYEQYF.

The chain joins TRBV5-1 to TRBJ2-5; the D is unclear. The CDR3 sequence is 11 residues long. The germline CDR1 and CDR2 sequences are SGHRS and YFSETQ. The germline V and J ends were trimmed by 4 bases and 4 bases, with 5 bases remaining between them. This chain's CDR3 is CASSGRETQYF. DNA for the CDR3: TGCGCCAGCAGCGGGCGAGAGACCCAGTACTTC.

The chain combines TRBV6-5 with TRBJ2-3, with TRBD2 as a possible D gene (5 bases). V was clipped by 11 bases and J by 2 bases, with 14 bases between them. CDR1 MNHEY and CDR2 SVGAGI come from the germline V gene. The CDR3 is 13 amino acids. CDR3 sequence reads: CASRPRATDTQYF. The CDR3, as DNA: TGTGCCTCGAGACCGAGGGCCACAGATACGCAGTATTTT.

The chain has TRBV2 and TRBJ1-6; possible D gene TRBD1, 6 bases. Germline V gene sequence: CDR1 SNHLY, CDR2 FYNNEI. There are 15 residues in the CDR3. The V and J ends lost 8 bases and 2 bases respectively, with 13 bases between them. Here the CDR3 reads CASAGARTYNSPLHF. For the CDR3, the DNA is TGTGCCAGCGCGGGGGCCCGGACCTATAATTCACCCCTCCACTTT.

The V and J genes are TRBV28 and TRBJ1-5; TRBD1 matches 7 bases. CDR3 length: 15 residues. CDR1 and CDR2 (germline): MDHEN, SYDVKM. Trimming took 4 bases from V and 7 from J; bases not matched to a gene: 10. As DNA, the CDR3 is TGTGCCAGCAGTTCCGGGACAGATTCTCGACAGCCCCAGCATTTT. Amino acid sequence: CASSSGTDSRQPQHF.

The rearrangement joins TRBV10-3 to TRBJ1-4; 9 nucleotides align to TRBD1. Germline loops: CDR1 ENHRY, CDR2 SYGVKD. Unmatched junction bases numbered 2, after V lost 6 bases and J lost 3 bases. CDR3 length: 14 amino acids. CDR3 in DNA: TGTGCCATCAGCGACAGGGGGTCTAATGAAAAACTGTTTTTT. This gives the protein CAISDRGSNEKLFF.

The V and J genes are TRBV6-1 and TRBJ1-5; no firm D call. CDR1 is MNHNS, CDR2 SASEGT, per germline. Between the trimmed V and J ends, which lost 7 bases and 3 bases, there was a span of 13 bases. This CDR3 has 14 amino acids. CDR3 nucleotides: TGTGCCAGCAAAATATACACCAACAATCAGCCCCAGCATTTT. It specifies CASKIYTNNQPQHF.

This sequence joins TRBV4-2 and TRBJ1-4; D is perhaps TRBD1 (5 bases). The CDR3 spans 14 residues. The V gene lost 0 bases and the J gene lost 5 bases, with 7 bases spanning the gap. Germline values: CDR1 LGHNA, CDR2 YNFKEQ. CDR3 protein: CASSQDRTNEKLFF. The DNA for the CDR3 is TGTGCCAGCAGCCAAGATCGGACAAATGAAAAACTGTTTTTT.

The chain has TRBV30 and TRBJ1-3, with a weak D call TRBD1 (5 bases). Trimming cost V 4 bases and J 6 bases, with 13 bases left between them. The CDR3 consists of 13 residues. Germline CDR1 is GTSNPN and CDR2 is SVGIG (reference sequence). CDR3 in amino acids: CAWIGERENTIYF. CDR3 DNA: TGTGCCTGGATAGGGGAAAGGGAAAACACCATATATTTT.

This chain links TRBV2 with TRBJ1-3, with 7 bases fitting TRBD1. CDR1 is SNHLY, CDR2 FYNNEI, per germline. With V trimmed by 4 bases and J by 5 bases, 5 bases remained unmatched. This CDR3 comprises 14 residues. The DNA of the CDR3 is TGTGCCAGCAGTGTACAGGGGTTTCGAAACACCATATATTTT. Its protein product is CASSVQGFRNTIYF.